This T cell receptor (beta chain) was recovered during a study of graft-versus-host responses after intestinal transplantation. Overall study results and limits: Recipient marrow showed GvH clones, some seen first in ileum or blood.

Trimming stripped 2 bases from V and 0 bases from J, with 8 bases between. The CDR3 covers 13 residues. Germline V gives CDR1 SQVTM, CDR2 ANQGSEA. About this clone itself: Its matching antigen is unknown.

The assay was immunoSEQ multiplex PCR, and TCRdb's table has in-frame clones only and misses some. This sample has about 41,000 clones, with 90% to 95% found just once. The source is a human donor who was the organ donor for an intestinal transplant. The material sequenced was unstimulated CD8+ T cells sorted from spleen or lymph node cells, taken before transplant. The gene calls are TRBV29-1 and TRBJ2-7, with D tentatively TRBD1 (6 bases). The DNA for the CDR3 is TGCAGCGTTGAAATGGACAGCTCCTACGAGCAGTACTTC. Encoded protein: CSVEMDSSYEQYF.